Here is one T cell receptor (beta chain) with its context. Without the conserved terminal phenylalanine or tryptophan, this CDR3 likely stems from a read error. The CDR3 is 14 amino acids. Germline assignment: CDR1 SQVTM and CDR2 ANQGSEA. The tissue used was unsorted bulk material of about 19-33 mg. RNA and DNA were co-extracted from it with the AllPrep DNA/RNA mini kit. Per tumor, sampling covered five separate regions. This entry comes from a study of tumor-infiltrating lymphocytes in primary liver carcinoma. On the study more broadly: Donors had hepatocellular carcinoma or combined HCC and intrahepatic cholangiocarcinoma.

cDNA specific to TCR beta was made from 500 ng of total RNA, with a constant-region primer employed for priming. Slightly modified ARM-PCR, run as three nested multiplex PCR rounds, produced the TCR beta libraries. With TRBV1-TRBV30 forward primers and a C-beta reverse primer, the first two PCR rounds were run for 10 cycles each. TCRdb fed the multiplex PCR reads into MiXCR, producing one record per CDR3 protein. The table records about 78,000 distinct CDR3 sequences, 71% of them present only once. Sequenced input: liver tumor tissue from sampling region 4. As for subset: tumor region T4, right-lateral pole. The chain joins TRBV29-1 to TRBJ2-3; TRBD2 might be the D (8 bases). This clonotype was sampled from a woman between 55 and 75 years old with primary liver carcinoma and hepatitis B virus infection. The CDR3 sequence: CSGQGGLEADTQYL. Here the CDR3 DNA reads TGTAGCGGCCAGGGGGGACTAGAGGCAGATACGCAGTATTTA.